Described below is a single T cell receptor beta chain sequence and its context. Its cognate antigen is unknown. The extraction recovered at least 5 micrograms of total RNA per sample. The data originate from a study of blood T cells in healthy people across ages. PCR was performed a second time for about 6 to 12 cycles using a sample-barcoded 5' primer and a J-beta primer mix. Each cDNA was tagged by a template-switch adaptor containing 12 random nucleotides. TCRdb fed the 5' RACE reads into MiXCR, producing one record per CDR3 protein. The sample records roughly 800,000 distinct CDR3 sequences, 58% being singletons. Study results and limitations: Using unsorted PBMCs precluded a conclusive naive versus antigen-experienced comparison. Among long-lived donors, naive CD4+ cells were more numerous and diversity higher than in aged donors.

The CDR3 runs 12 residues. Germline assignment: CDR1 SGHTA and CDR2 FQGNSA. Trimming pared 3 bases from V and 6 bases from J, leaving 8 bases between. This clonotype was sampled from a man aged 25-45 years in good health. The specimen sequenced was blood. The chain joins TRBV7-2 to TRBJ2-5; D not certain. The DNA of the CDR3 is TGTGCCAGCAGCTTTTCCGTCCAGACCCAGTACTTC. Amino acids: CASSFSVQTQYF.